The 3 T cell receptor beta chains presented below share a single source sample, sequenced in a study of CD4+ T cells in melanoma. This table comes from immunoSEQ multiplex PCR, and its TCRdb copy is limited to in-frame clones, with some not included. Of about 10,000 clones in the sample, about three quarters are singletons; the top ten hold under 25%. Sequenced input: cells from a culture (not recorded whether cultured in vitro). Receptor source: a human donor with melanoma.

The rearrangement uses TRBV7-2 and TRBJ2-3; D not resolved. This CDR3 has 13 amino acids. The ends were cut back, 2 bases at V and 1 base at J, with 4 bases in the middle. Germline CDR1 and CDR2: SGHTA and FQGNSA. CDR3 DNA: TGTGCCAGCAGCTTAATGGGCACAGATACGCAGTATTTT. Translation gives CASSLMGTDTQYF.

The V and J genes are TRBV5-5 and TRBJ1-6; possible D gene TRBD1, 6 bases. Trimming pared 1 base from V and 10 bases from J, leaving 9 bases between. The length of the CDR3 is 13 residues. CDR1 and CDR2 from the germline V gene are SGHKS and YYEKEE (reference sequence). The CDR3 reads CASSLTGTSPLHF. The CDR3 bases are TGTGCCAGCAGCTTGACAGGGACCTCACCCCTCCACTTT.

This rearrangement joins TRBV5-4 to TRBJ1-2; perhaps TRBD1 as D (5 bases). The germline V gene encodes CDR1 SGHNT and CDR2 YYREEE (reference sequence). V was pared by 1 base and J by 1 base, with 11 bases between. The CDR3 covers 15 residues. The CDR3 loop reads CASSLPGKRNYGYTF. Written as DNA, the CDR3 is TGTGCCAGCAGCTTGCCAGGGAAGCGTAACTATGGCTACACCTTC.